Listed below are T cell receptor beta chains from one sample, sequenced in a study of CD4 T cells in relation to SARS-CoV-2 and coronaviruses. Here immunoSEQ multiplex PCR was the method, and the copy in TCRdb shows in-frame clones only, minus some. This table holds 24,000 or so clones, around three quarters found once. The antigens for these receptors are not known. Sequencing was done on a sample of CD4+ T cells from PBMCs, cultured in vitro. Receptors were obtained from a human donor in good health. CDR3s include the opening cysteine and the closing phenylalanine or tryptophan. Fields, in order: CDR3 protein, CDR3 DNA, clone size, V gene, D gene, J gene. A D gene is named only where the DNA matches it firmly. Part of the rows lack a size; the others show once, few, many or a class for expanded clones.

CDR3aa: CASSIGQTNGYTF
CDR3nt: TGTGCCAGTAGTATCGGACAGACCAATGGCTACACCTTC
abundance: .
v_gene: TRBV19
d_gene: .
j_gene: TRBJ1-2

CDR3aa: CAWGPSAGNTIYF
CDR3nt: TGTGCCTGGGGGCCCTCGGCTGGAAACACCATATATTTT
abundance: .
v_gene: TRBV30
d_gene: .
j_gene: TRBJ1-3

CDR3aa: CASSRGQNYNEQFF
CDR3nt: TGCGCCAGCAGCCGCGGACAGAACTACAATGAGCAGTTCTTC
abundance: .
v_gene: TRBV4-3
d_gene: .
j_gene: TRBJ2-1

CDR3aa: CASSWGRAQETQYF
CDR3nt: TGTGCCAGCAGCTGGGGCAGGGCGCAAGAGACCCAGTACTTC
abundance: .
v_gene: TRBV7-2
d_gene: .
j_gene: TRBJ2-5

CDR3aa: CASSWDRNYVYTF
CDR3nt: TGTGCCAGCAGCTGGGACAGGAACTATGTCTACACCTTC
abundance: .
v_gene: TRBV5-6
d_gene: TRBD1
j_gene: TRBJ1-2

CDR3aa: CAWSGSTAPNYGYSF
CDR3nt: TGTGCCTGGAGCGGTTCTACGGCCCCTAACTATGGCTACTCCTTC
abundance: .
v_gene: TRBV30
d_gene: .
j_gene: TRBJ1-2

CDR3aa: CAISVEGAGELFF
CDR3nt: TGTGCCATCAGTGTAGAGGGGGCCGGGGAGCTGTTTTTT
abundance: .
v_gene: TRBV10-3
d_gene: .
j_gene: TRBJ2-2

CDR3aa: CASSPRTGTYEQYF
CDR3nt: TGCGCCAGCAGCCCCCGTACAGGGACCTACGAGCAGTACTTC
abundance: once
v_gene: TRBV4-3
d_gene: .
j_gene: TRBJ2-7

CDR3aa: CASSFGSGRFNEKLFF
CDR3nt: TGTGCCAGCAGCTTTGGTTCCGGACGGTTTAATGAAAAACTGTTTTTT
abundance: .
v_gene: TRBV7-9
d_gene: .
j_gene: TRBJ1-4

CDR3aa: CASSQDQATGTNYGYTF
CDR3nt: TGTGCCAGCAGCCAAGATCAGGCGACAGGGACCAACTATGGCTACACCTTC
abundance: .
v_gene: TRBV4-2
d_gene: TRBD1
j_gene: TRBJ1-2

CDR3aa: CASSLGGQANSPLHF
CDR3nt: TGTGCCAGCAGCTTGGGGGGACAGGCTAATTCACCCCTCCACTTT
abundance: .
v_gene: TRBV5-5
d_gene: TRBD1
j_gene: TRBJ1-6

CDR3aa: CAIKDTRGTEAFF
CDR3nt: TGTGCCATAAAAGACACCCGGGGGACTGAAGCTTTCTTT
abundance: .
v_gene: TRBV10-3
d_gene: .
j_gene: TRBJ1-1

CDR3aa: CASSMVYDGYTF
CDR3nt: TGTGCCAGTAGTATGGTTTATGATGGCTACACCTTC
abundance: .
v_gene: TRBV19
d_gene: .
j_gene: TRBJ1-2

CDR3aa: CASSYSSGLEGPQHF
CDR3nt: TGTGCCAGCAGTTACTCGTCTGGGCTGGAAGGGCCCCAGCATTTT
abundance: .
v_gene: TRBV6-2/TRBV6-3
d_gene: .
j_gene: TRBJ1-5

CDR3aa: CSNPADTQYF
CDR3nt: TGCAGCAATCCCGCGGATACGCAGTATTTT
abundance: .
v_gene: TRBV20-1
d_gene: .
j_gene: TRBJ2-3

CDR3aa: CASSFGHVNTEAFF
CDR3nt: TGTGCCAGCAGCTTCGGACACGTGAACACTGAAGCTTTCTTT
abundance: .
v_gene: TRBV7-9
d_gene: .
j_gene: TRBJ1-1

CDR3aa: CAWSENRHGTQYF
CDR3nt: TGTGCCTGGAGTGAAAACAGGCACGGGACCCAGTACTTC
abundance: .
v_gene: TRBV30
d_gene: .
j_gene: TRBJ2-5

CDR3aa: CASSQDIGSYNEQFF
CDR3nt: TGTGCCAGCAGCCAAGATATCGGGTCCTACAATGAGCAGTTCTTC
abundance: .
v_gene: TRBV3-1/TRBV3-2
d_gene: .
j_gene: TRBJ2-1

CDR3aa: CASSITFNTEAFF
CDR3nt: TGTGCCAGTAGTATAACCTTTAACACTGAAGCTTTCTTT
abundance: .
v_gene: TRBV19
d_gene: .
j_gene: TRBJ1-1

CDR3aa: CASSVGGLSGNTIYF
CDR3nt: TGTGCCAGCAGTGTAGGGGGGTTGTCGGGAAACACCATATATTTT
abundance: .
v_gene: TRBV2
d_gene: .
j_gene: TRBJ1-3

CDR3aa: CASSFSLAGGDTQYF
CDR3nt: TGCGCCAGCAGCTTTTCCCTAGCGGGGGGAGATACGCAGTATTTT
abundance: .
v_gene: TRBV5-1
d_gene: TRBD2
j_gene: TRBJ2-3

CDR3aa: CASSYLRETQYF
CDR3nt: TGTGCCAGCAGTTATCTTCGGGAGACCCAGTACTTC
abundance: .
v_gene: TRBV6-2/TRBV6-3
d_gene: .
j_gene: TRBJ2-5

CDR3aa: CASSDQGAITEAFF
CDR3nt: TGTGCCAGCAGTGATCAGGGGGCGATCACTGAAGCTTTCTTT
abundance: .
v_gene: TRBV25-1
d_gene: TRBD1
j_gene: TRBJ1-1

CDR3aa: CASSYSTSGIGEQYF
CDR3nt: TGTGCCAGCAGTTACTCGACTAGCGGGATAGGGGAGCAGTACTTC
abundance: .
v_gene: TRBV6-2/TRBV6-3
d_gene: TRBD2
j_gene: TRBJ2-7

CDR3aa: CASSKGQGRNTEAFF
CDR3nt: TGTGCCAGCAGCAAAGGGCAGGGGCGTAACACTGAAGCTTTCTTT
abundance: .
v_gene: TRBV21-1
d_gene: .
j_gene: TRBJ1-1

CDR3aa: CASSQEGGRVTRSGELFF
CDR3nt: TGCGCCAGCAGCCAAGAAGGGGGGAGAGTTACGAGGAGCGGGGAGCTGTTTTTT
abundance: .
v_gene: TRBV4-1
d_gene: .
j_gene: TRBJ2-2

CDR3aa: CASSQGGGGVGVNTEAFF
CDR3nt: TGTGCCAGCAGCCAGGGAGGGGGGGGTGTTGGTGTGAACACTGAAGCTTTCTTT
abundance: .
v_gene: TRBV3-1/TRBV3-2
d_gene: .
j_gene: TRBJ1-1